The next 9 T cell receptor beta chains were all read from a single sample in a study of shared clonotypes between healthy human individuals. Repertoires were generated with immunoSEQ multiplex PCR, while TCRdb's copy carries only in-frame clones and drops some. The repertoire consists of over 2,000,000 clones, with approximately 92% occurring once and the leading ten covering around 1.7%. Naive CD8 cells were CD45RO-negative, positively selected for CCR7, excluding terminally differentiated effector memory CD45RA+ cells. The sequenced sample was naive CD8+ T cells from PBMCs. These receptor sequences come from a man aged 18 to 29 in good health. Some clones in this sample may be carry-over from other donors' samples.

This sequence joins TRBV4-1 and TRBJ2-5, with D perhaps matching TRBD1 (6 bases). The J call is doubtful: the DNA matches TRBJ2-7 better. The CDR3 is made up of 15 amino acids. Germline CDR1 reads MGHRA; CDR2 reads YSYEKL. The CDR3 is CASSQVSRGRYEQYF. The CDR3 DNA sequence: TGCGCCAGCAGCCAAGTTAGCAGGGGTCGATACGAGCAGTACTTC.

This chain uses TRBV7-5 with TRBJ2-1; the DNA was not used to check the table's D call, TRBD2. TRBV7-5 is tagged as a pseudogene. The length of the CDR3 is 15 residues. The CDR3 DNA is TGTGTCAGAAGCTACCATAGCGGGATACGCCATGAGCAGTTCTTC. It codes for CVRSYHSGIRHEQFF.

The V and J genes are TRBV13 and TRBJ1-6; 8 nucleotides agree with TRBD1. Losses at the gene ends were 4 bases for V and 6 bases for J; bases not matched to a gene: 11. CDR1 is PRHDT, CDR2 FYEKMQ, per germline (reference sequence). This CDR3 has 17 amino acids. Written as DNA, the CDR3 is TGTGCCAGCAGCTCCCCGGGACAGGATCCCTTTAATTCACCCCTCCACTTT. Translating it yields CASSSPGQDPFNSPLHF. Looking up the rest from reference TRBV13 and TRBJ1-6 gives the full variable domain: AAGVIQSPRHLIKEKRETATLKCYPIPRHDTVYWYQQGPGQDPQFLISFYEKMQSDKGSIPDRFSAQQFSDYHSELNMSSLELGDSALYFCASSSPGQDPFNSPLHFGNGTRLTVT.

In the case of this clone: The sample holds other DNA sequences that translate to the same CDR3. The chain has TRBV9 and TRBJ2-3, with D hard to call. V was shortened by 4 bases and J by 0 bases, with 3 bases between the two germline ends. The CDR3 runs to 12 residues. Germline V lookup: CDR1 SGDLS, CDR2 YYNGEE. The DNA for the CDR3 is TGTGCCAGCAGCCTCAGCACAGATACGCAGTATTTT. As protein: CASSLSTDTQYF.

CDR3 sequence reads: CASSRMSGTAYEQYF. The CDR3 DNA sequence: TGTGCCAGCAGTAGAATGTCGGGGACAGCCTACGAGCAGTACTTC. The chain recombines TRBV11-1 with TRBJ2-7; 7 bases agree with TRBD1. The germline CDR1 and CDR2 sequences are SGHAT and FQDESV (reference sequence). The CDR3 is 15 amino acids. V trimming: 6 bases; J trimming: 2 bases; junction bases outside the gene matches: 10.

This clone was found a few times. Distinct nucleotide sequences in the sample also encode this CDR3. The V and J genes are TRBV5-6 and TRBJ1-1; unclear D gene. Germline CDR1 is SGHDT and CDR2 is YYEEEE. The ends were cut back, 0 bases at V and 5 bases at J, with 8 bases in the middle. The CDR3 runs to 13 residues. CDR3 residues: CASSLVGSTEAFF. The CDR3 DNA follows: TGTGCCAGCAGCTTGGTGGGGAGTACTGAAGCTTTCTTT.

The chain carries TRBV11-2 and TRBJ2-2, with D perhaps matching TRBD2 (6 bases). CDR3 length: 17 residues. V dropped 1 base and J dropped 6 bases, with 18 bases sitting between them. Germline assignment: CDR1 SGHAT and CDR2 FQNNGV. CDR3 loop: CASSLVVGGLEAGELFF. Written as DNA, the CDR3 is TGTGCCAGCAGCTTAGTAGTCGGGGGATTGGAGGCCGGGGAGCTGTTTTTT.

The chain has TRBV5-1 and TRBJ2-3; D uncertain. V was shortened by 1 base and J by 6 bases, with 18 bases between the two germline ends. The CDR3 runs 16 residues. Germline CDR1 and CDR2: SGHRS and YFSETQ. The CDR3 region is CASSLNMPQPPDTQYF. The DNA for the CDR3 is TGCGCCAGCAGCTTGAACATGCCTCAACCGCCGGATACGCAGTATTTT.

The chain joins TRBV2 to TRBJ1-2; D is ambiguous. Germline V gene lookup returns CDR1 SNHLY and CDR2 FYNNEI. Trimming stripped 1 base from V and 0 bases from J, with 9 bases between. The CDR3 sequence is 15 residues long. The CDR3 nucleotides are TGTGCCAGCAGTGAAGTCCGATCTACTAACTATGGCTACACCTTC. It codes for CASSEVRSTNYGYTF.